This is a list of T cell receptor beta chains from one sample in a study of cytomegalovirus exposure and HLA in healthy donors. The protocol was immunoSEQ multiplex PCR, while the TCRdb copy is restricted to in-frame clones and leaves out a portion. This table has 150,000 to 200,000 clones, about 76% appearing once. Sample: PBMCs. These receptor sequences come from a male donor in good health and CMV-seropositive. Each CDR3 is given with its conserved first and last residue. D genes are given only for firm matches.

J gene,V gene,D gene,CDR3 protein
TRBJ1-2,TRBV5-4,TRBD1,CASSAGTEPYYGYTF
TRBJ1-2,TRBV27,NA,CASSLARGTEANYGYTF
TRBJ2-3,TRBV7-9,NA,CASRKGVVTDTQYF
TRBJ2-1,TRBV6-6,TRBD2,CASSFSIAGSYNEQFF
TRBJ1-4,TRBV6-5,NA,CASSYRRLNEKLFF
TRBJ1-2,TRBV29-1,NA,CSADGQFEGYTF
TRBJ1-1,TRBV19,TRBD1,CASSRKQGYAEAFF
TRBJ2-5,TRBV7-9,NA,CASSLTSWETQYF
TRBJ2-7,TRBV6-5,NA,CASSGQTYEQYF
TRBJ2-5,TRBV18,NA,CASSPPAGGQETQYF
TRBJ2-2,TRBV15,TRBD2,CATSGLDNTGELFF
TRBJ2-4,TRBV5-6,TRBD2,CASSLGGGGSIQYF
TRBJ2-1,TRBV12-5,TRBD2,CASGASGRINEQFF
TRBJ1-6,TRBV5-1,NA,CASSPGGKPSPLHF
TRBJ1-1,TRBV29-1,NA,CSSRNGGNTEAFF
TRBJ2-2,TRBV5-6,NA,CASSLQGRDTGELFF
TRBJ2-3,TRBV11-2,NA,CASSPSRTDTQYF
TRBJ2-5,TRBV6-1,NA,CASTRLGGGVETQYF
TRBJ1-2,TRBV9,NA,CASTLTTGANYGYTF
TRBJ2-3,TRBV5-6,NA,CASSRLSDTQYF
TRBJ2-2,TRBV5-6,NA,CASSLAQIANTGELFF
TRBJ1-3,TRBV7-3,TRBD1,CASSLNLDRGLGNTIYF
TRBJ1-5,TRBV7-3,TRBD1,CASSPTGTGSNQPQHF
TRBJ1-2,TRBV28,NA,CASTPGQDLYGYTF
TRBJ2-1,TRBV27,TRBD2,CASLSGTYNEQFF
TRBJ1-6,TRBV6-6,NA,CASSYESSYNSPLHF
TRBJ2-7,TRBV27,TRBD1,CASSGTGAIYEQYF
TRBJ2-5,TRBV19,TRBD1,CASSRDRVQETQYF
TRBJ2-2,TRBV19,NA,CASQVRNTGELFF
TRBJ1-2,TRBV6-6,NA,CASTYGTGPNYGYTF
TRBJ2-1,TRBV27,NA,CASSTMTGYNEQFF
TRBJ2-1,TRBV7-2,TRBD1,CASSLDWDRVNGEQFF
TRBJ2-7,TRBV19,TRBD1,CASSLTGTGGPMGYEQYF
TRBJ2-7,TRBV7-8,NA,CASSSLGVGEQYF
TRBJ1-1,TRBV18,TRBD1,CASSPGQGGNTEAFF
TRBJ2-3,TRBV5-1,TRBD2,CASSVGTTTDTQYF
TRBJ2-7,TRBV7-8,NA,CASSLGRELYEQYF
TRBJ2-7,TRBV28,NA,CASGPLPRTYEQYF
TRBJ2-3,TRBV5-1,NA,CASSLSSGKSTDTQYF
TRBJ2-4,TRBV6-1,TRBD2,CASRGLAGGMDIQYF
TRBJ2-2,TRBV7-7,NA,CASSPYLQQWRQVAGELFF
TRBJ2-7,TRBV7-3,NA,CASSLDANSGYEQYF